This is a list of T cell receptor beta chains from one sample in a study of shared clonotypes between healthy human individuals. Sequencing was performed with immunoSEQ multiplex PCR; in TCRdb, only in-frame clones are kept and a portion is missing. The sample shows roughly 2.4 million clones, approximately 95% of them seen only once. Sequenced sample: naive CD4+ T cells sorted from blood. All receptors derive from a young man in good health. Each CDR3 is given with its conserved first and last residue. D genes are given only for firm matches. Some rows have no size entry. The others give once, few or many, or a class for an expanded clone.

cdr3_nt,cdr3_aa,clone_size,d_call,v_call,j_call
TGTGCCAGCAGGACCCTGGGGACAGCCGCGTATGGCTACACCTTC,CASRTLGTAAYGYTF,-,TRBD1,TRBV2,TRBJ1-2
TGTGCCAGCAGCGAAGCGGGGGGGCCAGTAGATGAGCAGTTCTTC,CASSEAGGPVDEQFF,-,TRBD2,TRBV6-1,TRBJ2-1
TGTGCCAGCCTAAGGGGTAGCGGGACGATCGGGGAGCTGTTTTTT,CASLRGSGTIGELFF,-,TRBD2,TRBV2,TRBJ2-2
TGCGCCAGCAGCCAAGAGCCAGCGGGAGGGCCAACAGATACGCAGTATTTT,CASSQEPAGGPTDTQYF,once,TRBD2,TRBV4-3,TRBJ2-3
TGTGCCATCAGTGAGCCGGGACAGGGAAAAATTGACGAGCAGTACTTC,CAISEPGQGKIDEQYF,-,TRBD1,TRBV10-3,TRBJ2-7
TGTGCCAGCAGTCTCGACAGGCCAAGCTCCTACAATGAGCAGTTCTTC,CASSLDRPSSYNEQFF,once,-,TRBV5-4,TRBJ2-1
TGTGCCAGCAGCTTTGACGGGCTCTACGAGCAGTACTTC,CASSFDGLYEQYF,-,-,TRBV7-2,TRBJ2-7
TGTGCCAGCATTTACGGCTTAAGCTCCTACAATGAGCAGTTCTTC,CASIYGLSSYNEQFF,-,-,TRBV27,TRBJ2-1
TGTGCCAGCAGTATCCCCACAGGGGGCGCCCGGGAAAAACTGTTTTTT,CASSIPTGGAREKLFF,-,TRBD1,TRBV28,TRBJ1-4
TGCGCCAGCAGCCAAGAGGGGCAGGGGGCGATCCATCAGCCCCAGCATTTT,CASSQEGQGAIHQPQHF,-,TRBD1,TRBV4-1,TRBJ1-5
TGCGCCAGCAGCCCGGAACCTGGGACAGTTGAAAAACTGTTTTTT,CASSPEPGTVEKLFF,-,TRBD1,TRBV5-1,TRBJ1-4
TGTGCCAGCTCACCACTAGCGGGAGCCGGTGAGCAGTTCTTC,CASSPLAGAGEQFF,-,TRBD2,TRBV18,TRBJ2-1
TGTGCCAGCATCAACGGACAGGGGGGAGATACGCAGTATTTT,CASINGQGGDTQYF,-,TRBD1,TRBV7-9,TRBJ2-3
TGTGCCAGCAGCTTGGGGCTTGCGGGGGGGCAAGATACGCAGTATTTT,CASSLGLAGGQDTQYF,-,TRBD2,TRBV5-6,TRBJ2-3
TGTGCCAGCAGCCAACCCGGGAGGCCCGGGCTCACTGAAGCTTTCTTT,CASSQPGRPGLTEAFF,-,-,TRBV14,TRBJ1-1
TGTGCCTGCCTGCCGGGAACCTATGAGACCCAGTACTTC,CACLPGTYETQYF,-,-,TRBV30,TRBJ2-5
TGTGCCAGCAGCTTGGGACAGGCTGACTATGGCTACACCTTC,CASSLGQADYGYTF,-,-,TRBV5-4,TRBJ1-2